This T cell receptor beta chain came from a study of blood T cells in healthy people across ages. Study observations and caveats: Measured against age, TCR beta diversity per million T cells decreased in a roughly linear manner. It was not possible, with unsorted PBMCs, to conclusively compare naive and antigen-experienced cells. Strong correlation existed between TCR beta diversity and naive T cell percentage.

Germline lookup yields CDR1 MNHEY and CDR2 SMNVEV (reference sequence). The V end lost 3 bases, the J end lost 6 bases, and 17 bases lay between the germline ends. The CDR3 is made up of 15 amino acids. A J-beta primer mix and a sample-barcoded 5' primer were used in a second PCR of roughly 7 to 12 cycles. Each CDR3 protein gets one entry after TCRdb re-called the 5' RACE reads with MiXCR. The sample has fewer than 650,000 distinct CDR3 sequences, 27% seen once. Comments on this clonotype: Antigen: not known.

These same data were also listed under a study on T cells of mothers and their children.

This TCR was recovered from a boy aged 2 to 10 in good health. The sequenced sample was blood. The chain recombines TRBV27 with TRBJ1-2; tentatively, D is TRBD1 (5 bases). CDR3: CASSFRQGGPNGYTF. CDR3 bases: TGTGCCAGCAGTTTTCGGCAGGGAGGACCGAATGGCTACACCTTC.